In its sample, the clone carrying this T cell receptor beta chain was seen once. Other DNA sequences of this sample code for an identical CDR3. The sample comes from a study of shared clonotypes between healthy human individuals. Study in general: Researchers assigned three CD4 naive, three CD4 memory, two CD8 naive and one CD8 memory plate to each donor.

The table came from immunoSEQ multiplex PCR; TCRdb's copy has only in-frame clones and leaves some out. The sample contains 2 million to 2.5 million clones, about nine tenths of which appear only once. Germline V gene sequence: CDR1 LNHDA, CDR2 SQIVND (reference sequence). CDR3 length: 12 residues. The ends were cut back, 6 bases at V and 4 bases at J, with 10 bases in the middle. Sequencing input: naive CD4+ T cells from PBMCs. The subset was: CD45RA+ positively selected. The chain employs TRBV19 and TRBJ2-7; possible D gene TRBD1, 6 bases. This TCR was sampled from a man between 18 and 35 years old in good health. Some clones in this sample may be carry-over from other donors' samples. The CDR3 is CASSLRGYEQYF. DNA of the CDR3: TGTGCCAGTAGCCTCAGGGGATACGAGCAGTACTTC.